These 4 T cell receptor beta chains share one sample of origin, sequenced in a study of neurological immune-mediated disorders. TCRdb analysed the 5' RACE reads with MiXCR anew, one entry per CDR3 protein. The table includes fewer than 65,000 distinct CDR3 sequences, roughly 4.3% detected once. The specimen was PBMCs. These receptors all stem from a man in his fifties with multiple sclerosis.

This clonotype was counted many times. The chain joins TRBV6-1 to TRBJ1-1, with D perhaps TRBD1 (6 bases). Germline V gene sequence: CDR1 MNHNS, CDR2 SASEGT. V lost 2 bases to trimming and J lost 1 base, with 11 bases between them. This CDR3 region has 15 residues. The CDR3 loop reads CASSELGQSNTEAFF. In DNA form, the CDR3 reads TGTGCCAGCAGTGAATTAGGACAGTCGAACACTGAAGCTTTCTTT.

The sample holds many counts of this clonotype. The rearrangement links TRBV6-5 to TRBJ2-5; no reliable D call. The V and J ends lost 2 bases and 3 bases respectively, with 13 bases between them. Germline-derived CDR1 and CDR2 are MNHEY and SVGAGI. The CDR3 totals 15 residues. CDR3 in amino acids: CASSYVGQLKETQYF. The CDR3 region has the DNA TGTGCCAGCAGTTACGTTGGGCAGTTAAAAGAGACCCAGTACTTC.

This clonotype appeared many times. This chain connects TRBV20-1 to TRBJ1-1; TRBD1 is a possible D gene (5 bases). The V gene lost 5 bases and the J gene lost 0 bases, with 16 bases spanning the gap. The CDR3 has 15 amino acids. Germline CDR1 reads DFQATT; CDR2 reads SNEGSKA (reference sequence). CDR3 nucleotides: TGCAGTGCTTTCTTACCAGGGAGGGTGAACACTGAAGCTTTCTTT. Translated, it gives CSAFLPGRVNTEAFF.

There are a few counts of this clonotype. The rearrangement uses TRBV18 and TRBJ1-1, with 7 bases fitting TRBD1. The germline V gene encodes CDR1 KGHSH and CDR2 LQKENI. This CDR3 is built from 14 residues. V dropped 6 bases and J dropped 8; count of bases not matched to a gene: 12. CDR3 in amino acids: CASSVDRIFGEAFF. Here the CDR3 DNA reads TGTGCCAGCTCTGTGGACAGGATATTTGGAGAAGCTTTCTTT.